Each of the 30 T cell receptor beta chains below was sequenced from the same sample in a study of T cell clonality in common variable immunodeficiency. The repertoire was sequenced with immunoSEQ multiplex PCR; TCRdb's copy has only in-frame clones and lacks some. This table holds 35,000 to 50,000 clones with no singletons; the top ten claim about 0.68%. The sample comprised peripheral blood mononuclear cells. Receptor source: a person aged 18 to 75 in good health.

This clone was counted ten times or more. The read finishes 3 residues shy of the CDR3 end, and the germline J gene is used to complete it. The chain combines TRBV20-1 with TRBJ1-3; 9 bases are shared with TRBD1. The germline CDR1 and CDR2 sequences are DFQATT and SNEGSKA (reference sequence). V lost 5 bases and J lost 0; bases outside the gene matches: 5. The CDR3 has 15 amino acids. CDR3 protein: CSAQDRGFSGNTIYF. The sequenced CDR3 bases are TGCAGTGCTCAAGACAGGGGGTTCTCTGGAAACACC.

This clone was seen at least ten times. Read data end 3 residues before the CDR3 end; the end is taken from the germline J gene. The chain couples TRBV20-1 to TRBJ1-1, with TRBD1 matching over 11 bases. This CDR3 spans 15 amino acids. The germline V gene has CDR1 DFQATT and CDR2 SNEGSKA (reference sequence). The CDR3 DNA, read in part, is TGCAGCTACCGGGGGACAGGGGGAGTAGATACTGAA. Translation: CSYRGTGGVDTE. The complete CDR3 sequence is CSYRGTGGVDTEAFF.

Ten or more counts support this clone. The sequenced fragment ends 3 residues before the CDR3 boundary, so the rest is inferred from the germline J gene. The chain employs TRBV20-1 and TRBJ2-7; D may be TRBD2 (6 bases). The CDR3 runs to 12 residues. The germline V gene has CDR1 DFQATT and CDR2 SNEGSKA (reference sequence). V was clipped by 5 bases and J by 2 bases, with 10 bases between them. The CDR3 is CSALASAYEQYF. The part of the CDR3 DNA that was read is TGCAGTGCTCTTGCTAGCGCCTACGAG.

This clone was recorded many times. Read sequence stops 3 residues before the CDR3 end, and the germline J gene provides the missing end. J is TRBJ1-6 and V is TRBV20-1; TRBD1 might be the D (6 bases). Per the germline V gene, CDR1 is DFQATT and CDR2 is SNEGSKA (reference sequence). The CDR3 extends over 16 amino acids. Between the trimmed V and J ends, which lost 0 bases and 11 bases, there was a span of 20 bases. The CDR3: CSARDKAGGPRTPLHF. CDR3 DNA, as far as it was read: TGCAGTGCTAGAGATAAGGCGGGGGGCCCTAGAACACCC.

This clone was observed many times. The CDR3 end is not reached by the read, which stops 3 residues before it; the germline J gene fills it in. This sequence joins TRBV6-2 or TRBV6-3 and TRBJ1-1; no definite D call. V shed 6 bases and J shed 4 bases, with 18 bases lying between them. Germline V gives CDR1 MNHEY, CDR2 SVGEGT. The CDR3 sequence is 15 residues long. CDR3 bases read: TGTGCCAGCAGCAGGTGGGCCACGCAACCCACTGAA. Protein product: CASSRWATQPTE. In full, the CDR3 is CASSRWATQPTEAFF.

In this sample, this clone turned up many times. The DNA ends 3 residues before the CDR3 does, and the rest of the CDR3 is filled in from the germline J gene. The chain has TRBV30 and TRBJ2-7; 8 nucleotides align to TRBD1. Germline CDR1 and CDR2: GTSNPN and SVGIG (reference sequence). The CDR3 totals 13 residues. Trimming removed 6 bases from V and 4 bases from J; junction bases left unmatched: 8. The sequenced part of the CDR3 DNA is TGTGCCTGTAGCCCCAGACAGGGGTACGAG. Translation: CACSPRQGYE. The CDR3 reads in full as CACSPRQGYEQYF. Filled out from reference TRBV30 and TRBJ2-7, the complete variable domain reads SQTIHQWPATLVQPVGSPLSLECTVEGTSNPNLYWYRQAAGRGLQLLFYSVGIGQISSEVPQNLSASRPQDRQFILSSKKLLLSDSGFYLCACSPRQGYEQYFGPGTRLTVT.

This clone has a count of ten or more. At one of its ends the junction is not consistent with the germline gene, which may arise from a read error. The read comes to an end 3 residues before the CDR3 does, leaving the germline J gene to fill in the end. Other DNA sequences in the same sample also yield this CDR3. The chain carries TRBV20-1 and TRBJ2-3, with D possibly TRBD1 on 6 matching bases. Germline V gene sequence: CDR1 DFQATT, CDR2 SNEGSKA (reference sequence). The CDR3 totals 13 residues. CDR3 loop: CSAKDSLTDTQYF. The CDR3 DNA, read in part, is TGTAGTGCAAAGGACAGCCTCACAGATACG.

This clone was observed many times. The CDR3 extends 3 residues past the end of the read, so its final part is completed from the germline J gene. The chain links TRBV28 to TRBJ1-6; D gene unclear. Germline CDR1 reads MDHEN; CDR2 reads SYDVKM. Trimming stripped 1 base from V and 9 bases from J, with 10 bases between. The CDR3 consists of 14 residues. The CDR3 sequence is CASSLLPGSSPLHF. The sequenced CDR3 bases are TGTGCCAGCAGTTTATTGCCGGGGAGTTCACCC.

The table lists this clone with many counts. The read terminates 3 residues ahead of where the CDR3 ends, so the germline J gene completes it. The chain links TRBV18 to TRBJ2-3, with 7 bases lining up with TRBD2. With V trimmed by 2 bases and J by 2 bases, 7 bases remained unmatched. This CDR3 is built from 16 residues. Germline CDR1 is KGHSH and CDR2 is LQKENI. The covered CDR3 bases are TGTGCCAGCTCACCAATTCAGCGGGGCATCACAGATACG. This gives the protein CASSPIQRGITDT. The full CDR3 is CASSPIQRGITDTQYF.

This clone was counted at least ten times. The DNA ends 3 residues before the CDR3 does, and the rest of the CDR3 is filled in from the germline J gene. The V gene is TRBV20-1, the J gene TRBJ1-1, with a possible D match to TRBD1 (6 bases). The germline V gene has CDR1 DFQATT and CDR2 SNEGSKA (reference sequence). The CDR3 is 14 amino acids. Trimming cost V 3 bases and J 3 bases, with 14 bases left between them. CDR3 residues: CSASLGAFYTEAFF. CDR3 bases read: TGCAGTGCTAGCTTGGGGGCTTTTTACACTGAA.

This clone showed up many times. The CDR3 bases that were read are TGTGCCAGCAGCTCTCCGTCTGAAAAA. This gives the protein CASSSPSEK. From start to end, the CDR3 is CASSSPSEKLFF. The chain carries TRBV11-2 and TRBJ1-4, with D hard to call. Sequencing ends 3 residues short of the CDR3 end; the germline J gene provides the rest. Germline V CDR1 and CDR2: SGHAT, FQNNGV. The CDR3 loop spans 12 amino acids. Trimming shortened V by 4 bases and J by 7 bases, and 7 bases separated the two germline ends.

This clone was counted at least ten times. The CDR3 extends 3 residues past the end of the read, so its final part is completed from the germline J gene. The chain uses TRBV10-3 and TRBJ2-2; 7 bases align to TRBD1. Germline V gene lookup returns CDR1 ENHRY and CDR2 SYGVKD. V lost 2 bases, J lost 5 bases, and 5 bases stayed unmatched. This CDR3 has 15 amino acids. The CDR3 bases that were read are TGTGCCATCAGTGAGACAGGGGCGCGGACCGGGGAG. Encoded protein: CAISETGARTGE. The full CDR3 protein reads CAISETGARTGELFF.

There are many counts of this clone. The CDR3 bases that were read are TGTGCCAGCAGTTCGAGCGGGAGTGCGTTCTCCTACGAG. Its protein product is CASSSSGSAFSYE. The entire CDR3 reads CASSSSGSAFSYEQYF. The chain employs TRBV27 and TRBJ2-7, with 8 positions matching TRBD2. The sequenced fragment ends 3 residues before the CDR3 boundary, so the rest is inferred from the germline J gene. V shed 4 bases, J shed 0 bases, and the junction held 8 bases outside the gene matches. The CDR3 consists of 16 residues. The germline V gene has CDR1 MNHEY and CDR2 SMNVEV (reference sequence).

This clone was observed at least ten times. Read coverage stops 3 residues before the CDR3 terminus; the germline J gene supplies the remainder. V gene TRBV20-1 combines with J gene TRBJ2-7; possible D gene TRBD1, 6 bases. Germline V CDR1 and CDR2: DFQATT, SNEGSKA (reference sequence). V was clipped by 6 bases and J by 3 bases, with 15 bases between them. The length of the CDR3 is 13 residues. The CDR3 bases that were read are TGCAGTGCGGAACCGGGACATCACTACGAG. Its protein is CSAEPGHHYE. The complete CDR3 protein is CSAEPGHHYEQYF.

This clone was counted at least ten times. One end of the junction fails to match germline, which may point to a read error. Read coverage stops 3 residues before the CDR3 terminus; the germline J gene supplies the remainder. V gene TRBV12-3 or TRBV12-4 combines with J gene TRBJ2-1; 12 bases align to TRBD2. The CDR3 spans 14 residues. The CDR3 sequence is CASSLAGGRGEQFF. The sequenced part of the CDR3 DNA is TGTGCCAGCAGTCTAGCGGGGGGGCGGGGTGAG.

This clone was picked up many times. The CDR3 end falls 3 residues outside the read, so it is completed with the germline J gene. The chain recombines TRBV18 with TRBJ1-1; D is unclear. This CDR3 has 15 residues. Trimming pared 3 bases from V and 1 base from J, leaving 12 bases between. Germline assignment: CDR1 KGHSH and CDR2 LQKENI. CDR3 loop: CASSPGLTANTEAFF. The covered CDR3 bases are TGTGCCAGCTCACCGGGCCTTACCGCGAACACTGAA. The full variable domain, with the rest looked up from reference TRBV18 and TRBJ1-1, is NAGVMQNPRHLVRRRGQEARLRCSPMKGHSHVYWYRQLPEEGLKFMVYLQKENIIDESGMPKERFSAEFPKEGPSILRIQQVVRGDSAAYFCASSPGLTANTEAFFGQGTRLTVV.

This clone was recorded many times. Sequencing ends 3 residues short of the CDR3 end; the germline J gene provides the rest. The chain employs TRBV7-2 and TRBJ2-5; 8 bases map to TRBD2. The V and J ends lost 4 bases and 4 bases, in that order; junction bases with no gene match: 5. Germline lookup yields CDR1 SGHTA and CDR2 FQGNSA. The CDR3 consists of 14 residues. The CDR3 sequence is CASSWGSGIETQYF. The DNA read from the CDR3 is TGTGCCAGCAGCTGGGGTAGCGGGATAGAGACC.

This clone showed up many times. The observed sequence ends 3 residues before the CDR3 terminus, with the missing tail filled in from the germline J gene. The chain couples TRBV5-1 to TRBJ2-1; the match to TRBD1 covers 7 bases. Trimming took 3 bases from V and 9 from J; bases not matched to a gene: 6. CDR3 length: 13 residues. Germline CDR1 SGHRS, CDR2 YFSETQ. This CDR3 reads CASSWGTAVEQFF. Partial CDR3 DNA: TGCGCCAGCAGCTGGGGGACAGCGGTTGAG.

This clone was detected many times. The read ends 3 residues early relative to the CDR3; the germline J gene fills the gap. This chain connects TRBV20-1 to TRBJ2-2; TRBD2 might be the D (6 bases). This CDR3 is built from 17 residues. In germline, CDR1 is DFQATT, CDR2 SNEGSKA (reference sequence). With 3 bases removed from V and 4 bases from J, the gap between germline ends came to 21 bases. CDR3 bases read: TGCAGTGCTAGGGCCAGCCCGGGACTTCGACCCACCGGGGAG. Translation gives CSARASPGLRPTGE. The CDR3 in its entirety is CSARASPGLRPTGELFF.

This clone was counted at least ten times. The read comes to an end 3 residues before the CDR3 does, leaving the germline J gene to fill in the end. The gene calls are TRBV7-9 and TRBJ1-2; D call uncertain. Germline-derived CDR1 and CDR2 are SEHNR and FQNEAQ (reference sequence). This CDR3 has 14 amino acids. V was cut by 5 bases and J by 2 bases, with 12 bases left in between. The sequenced CDR3 bases are TGTGCCAGCAGCCCCGTCCAGCGGAACTATGGC. This encodes CASSPVQRNYG. The CDR3 in full is CASSPVQRNYGYTF.

This clone has only a few counts. With the read ending 3 residues before the CDR3 end, the germline J gene is used to fill in that end. This specimen includes other DNA sequences encoding the same CDR3. This chain connects TRBV18 to TRBJ2-2; D is ambiguous. The V end was cut by 3 bases, the J end by 7 bases, with 15 bases between. This CDR3 has 15 amino acids. Germline V gene lookup returns CDR1 KGHSH and CDR2 LQKENI. The CDR3 protein is CASSPNQANVGELFF. CDR3 bases read: TGTGCCAGCTCACCGAACCAAGCGAACGTCGGGGAG.

In this sample, this clone turned up many times. From the germline J gene comes the end of the CDR3, since the read stops 3 residues before it. The chain joins TRBV24-1 to TRBJ2-1, with D tentatively TRBD2 (6 bases). In germline, CDR1 is KGHDR, CDR2 SFDVKD. CDR3 length equals 13 residues. V shed 3 bases and J shed 8 bases, with 10 bases lying between them. The CDR3 bases that were read are TGTGCCACCAGTGATCTAAGCGGGCATGAG. Its protein is CATSDLSGHE. The whole CDR3 reads CATSDLSGHEQFF.

This clone has a count of ten or more. The read terminates 3 residues before the CDR3 end, so the remaining end is supplied by the germline J gene. V gene TRBV6-1 combines with J gene TRBJ1-2; maybe TRBD1 (5 bases). The length of the CDR3 is 14 residues. Trimming took off 1 base at V and 4 bases at J, with 10 bases between the two ends. Germline CDR1 MNHNS, CDR2 SASEGT. The CDR3 sequence is CASSEEEGPYGYTF. CDR3 bases read: TGTGCCAGCAGTGAAGAAGAGGGGCCCTATGGC.

This clone was counted many times. With the read ending 3 residues before the CDR3 end, the germline J gene is used to fill in that end. The chain has TRBV5-6 and TRBJ1-2, with D possibly TRBD1 on 6 matching bases. V lost 4 bases to trimming and J lost 4 bases, with 17 bases between them. Germline assignment: CDR1 SGHDT and CDR2 YYEEEE. This CDR3 comprises 15 residues. The CDR3 reads CASSPRQGTGYGYTF. The sequenced part of the CDR3 DNA is TGTGCCAGCAGCCCGAGGCAGGGGACGGGCTATGGC.

This clone was observed at least ten times. The read ends 3 residues before the CDR3 terminus; that terminus is restored from the germline J gene. V usage is TRBV7-8 and J usage is TRBJ1-5, with 10 positions matching TRBD1. Per the germline V gene, CDR1 is SGHVS and CDR2 is FQNEAQ. This CDR3 is 16 amino acids long. With 1 base clipped from V and 6 bases from J, the junction kept 6 bases outside the gene matches. CDR3 DNA, as far as it was read: TGTGCCAGCAGCTTAGAGACAGGGGGCCTGGGTCAGCCC. This sequence encodes CASSLETGGLGQP. The full-length CDR3 reads as CASSLETGGLGQPQHF.

This clone was recorded at least ten times. Sequencing ends 3 residues short of the CDR3 end; the germline J gene provides the rest. The V gene is TRBV19, the J gene TRBJ2-7, with TRBD1 matching 10 bases. Trimming at V came to 6 bases and at J to 1 base, leaving 6 bases not matched to a gene. Germline V gene sequence: CDR1 LNHDA, CDR2 SQIVND (reference sequence). The CDR3 sequence is 15 residues long. The CDR3 DNA, read in part, is TGTGCCAGTAGAACCGGGACAGGGGAGTCCTACGAG. Its translation: CASRTGTGESYE. The full CDR3 is CASRTGTGESYEQYF.

This clone was counted at least ten times. Sequencing ends 3 residues short of the CDR3 end; the germline J gene provides the rest. The chain recombines TRBV5-1 with TRBJ2-2; 7 bases are a match to TRBD2. Trimming cost V 2 bases and J 6 bases; bases outside gene matches: 7. The germline gives CDR1 SGHRS, CDR2 YFSETQ. This CDR3 comprises 15 residues. The CDR3 loop reads CASSLSGGSPGELFF. The sequenced part of the CDR3 DNA is TGCGCCAGCAGCTTATCTGGCGGGAGTCCCGGGGAG.

The CDR3 sequence is CASSPPGTSGSRTDTQYF. CDR3 DNA (partial): TGTGCCAGCTCACCGCCCGGGACTAGCGGGAGCCGCACAGATACG. The V and J genes are TRBV18 and TRBJ2-3; 14 nucleotides line up with TRBD2. The read terminates 3 residues before the CDR3 end, so the remaining end is supplied by the germline J gene. V lost 3 bases to trimming and J lost 1 base; unmatched junction nucleotides: 6. CDR1 and CDR2 from the germline V gene are KGHSH and LQKENI. The CDR3 length is 18 residues.

This clone was seen ten or more times. Partial CDR3 DNA: TGTGCCAGCAGCTTCTTCCCCAGGGTTTTGGGC. This encodes CASSFFPRVLG. The full CDR3 reads CASSFFPRVLGYTF. This sequence joins TRBV7-9 and TRBJ1-2; TRBD1 might be the D (5 bases). The sequence runs out 3 residues before the end of the CDR3; the remainder is reconstructed from the germline J gene. Per the germline V gene, CDR1 is SEHNR and CDR2 is FQNEAQ (reference sequence). The CDR3 has 14 amino acids.

This clone was picked up many times. The read comes to an end 3 residues before the CDR3 does, leaving the germline J gene to fill in the end. The V call is TRBV28, the J call TRBJ2-7, with D uncertain. The CDR3 covers 13 residues. The germline V and J ends were trimmed by 6 bases and 1 base, with 10 bases remaining between them. The germline gives CDR1 MDHEN, CDR2 SYDVKM. The sequenced CDR3 bases are TGTGCCAGCAGGAGTACCAGTTCCTACGAG. This gives the protein CASRSTSSYE. The entire CDR3 is CASRSTSSYEQYF.